The 31 T cell receptor beta chains listed next were all sequenced from one sample in a study of shared clonotypes between healthy human individuals. TCRdb keeps only in-frame clones here, not all; method: immunoSEQ multiplex PCR. The sample comprises about 1.4 million clones, roughly 96% of which are singletons, and approximately 1.1% rests with the top ten. The sample was naive CD4+ T cells sorted from blood. Documented subset: CD45RA+ positively selected. The receptors were sampled from a young man in good health.

The V call is TRBV28, the J call TRBJ1-2; TRBD1 might be the D (6 bases). CDR1 is MDHEN, CDR2 SYDVKM, per germline. This CDR3 comprises 12 residues. The V and J ends lost 7 bases and 8 bases respectively, with 14 bases between them. CDR3 protein: CASNPQGLGYTF. CDR3 nucleotides: TGTGCCAGCAATCCACAGGGATTAGGCTACACCTTC.

Points on this clone: In the same sample, other DNA sequences code for this CDR3. The chain uses TRBV5-1 and TRBJ2-5, with TRBD2 matching 7 bases. CDR1 and CDR2 (germline): SGHRS, YFSETQ. This CDR3 spans 13 amino acids. Trimming cost V 4 bases and J 1 base; bases outside gene matches: 1. CDR3 in DNA: TGCGCCAGCAGCCTAGCGGCCCAAGAGACCCAGTACTTC. Translated, it gives CASSLAAQETQYF.

This chain uses TRBV29-1 with TRBJ2-1; D ambiguous. The germline gives CDR1 SQVTM, CDR2 ANQGSEA. V was pared by 2 bases and J by 2 bases, with 16 bases between. This CDR3 has 16 residues. CDR3 region: CSVEPAIRKTYNEQFF. CDR3 nucleotide sequence: TGCAGCGTTGAACCTGCCATTCGAAAAACCTACAATGAGCAGTTCTTC.

This chain joins TRBV28 and TRBJ1-1, with 8 bases matching TRBD1. Germline V CDR1 and CDR2: MDHEN, SYDVKM. CDR3 size: 15 residues. The trim removed 5 bases at V and 0 bases at J, leaving 5 bases unmatched. The CDR3 DNA reads as TGTGCCAGCAGTCCTCCGACAGGGGTGAACACTGAAGCTTTCTTT. Its translation: CASSPPTGVNTEAFF.

This sequence joins TRBV5-5 and TRBJ2-7; no firm D call. The CDR3 loop spans 11 amino acids. Germline lookup yields CDR1 SGHKS and CDR2 YYEKEE (reference sequence). The V and J ends lost 1 base and 5 bases respectively, with 4 bases between them. For the CDR3, the DNA is TGTGCCAGCAGCTTGTTCCACGAGCAGTACTTC. Amino acids: CASSLFHEQYF.

The CDR3 reads CASSQTRNTEAFF. The CDR3 DNA reads as TGTGCCAGCAGCCAGACACGGAACACTGAAGCTTTCTTT. This sequence joins TRBV4-2 and TRBJ1-1, with D unclear. The CDR3 extends over 13 amino acids. Looked up from germline, CDR1 is LGHNA and CDR2 is YNFKEQ. Trimming removed 3 bases at V and 1 base at J, with 6 bases between.

This clone has only a few counts. This sample also contains other DNA sequences that code for the same CDR3. The chain joins TRBV5-1 to TRBJ2-3, with D possibly matching TRBD1 (5 bases). Trimming cost V 0 bases and J 0 bases, with 5 bases left between them. The CDR3 length is 14 residues. Germline CDR1 SGHRS, CDR2 YFSETQ. CDR3 sequence reads: CASSLGQSTDTQYF. The CDR3 DNA is TGCGCCAGCAGCTTGGGACAGAGCACAGATACGCAGTATTTT.

The V gene is TRBV11-2, the J gene TRBJ2-1, with D perhaps TRBD2 (5 bases). The CDR3 is 16 residues long. CDR1 is SGHAT and CDR2 is FQNNGV in the germline V gene. V was clipped by 0 bases and J by 6 bases, with 15 bases between them. DNA for the CDR3: TGTGCCAGCAGCTTAGATCGGGAACGGCCGCCCAATGAGCAGTTCTTC. This gives the protein CASSLDRERPPNEQFF.

CDR3 nucleotides: TGTGCCAGCAGCACCGGGACAACGAAACGCGAGCAGTACTTC. Its translation is CASSTGTTKREQYF. The chain combines TRBV11-2 with TRBJ2-7, with D perhaps matching TRBD1 (6 bases). Trimming stripped 5 bases from V and 6 bases from J, with 17 bases between. Germline V gives CDR1 SGHAT, CDR2 FQNNGV. The CDR3 sequence is 14 residues long.

The rearrangement links TRBV6-1 to TRBJ2-3, with D perhaps TRBD2 (6 bases). The germline V and J ends were trimmed by 1 base and 0 bases, with 14 bases remaining between them. CDR1 is MNHNS and CDR2 is SASEGT in the germline V gene. This CDR3 comprises 17 residues. CDR3 sequence reads: CASSEGPLAPSTDTQYF. DNA for the CDR3: TGTGCCAGCAGTGAAGGGCCTCTAGCGCCTAGCACAGATACGCAGTATTTT.

This clone was detected once. V and J are TRBV29-1 and TRBJ1-2; 9 nucleotides align to TRBD1. After removal of 6 bases from V and 8 bases from J, the junction contained 7 bases not matched to a gene. Germline loops: CDR1 SQVTM, CDR2 ANQGSEA. The CDR3 is made up of 12 amino acids. CDR3 amino acids: CSVGQGPGGYTF. The CDR3 DNA reads as TGCAGCGTCGGACAGGGGCCAGGGGGCTACACCTTC.

In the case of this clone: Other DNA sequences within the sample encode an identical CDR3. The CDR3 DNA follows: TGTGCCAGCAGCTTAGTGGTTGCTGGGACTGAAGCTTTCTTT. This codes for CASSLVVAGTEAFF. The gene calls are TRBV7-9 and TRBJ1-1, with D hard to call. CDR3 length equals 14 residues. Germline lookup yields CDR1 SEHNR and CDR2 FQNEAQ (reference sequence). V shed 1 base and J shed 5 bases, with 11 bases lying between them.

The chain combines TRBV28 with TRBJ1-1, with 7 bases identical to TRBD1. The V and J ends lost 2 bases and 11 bases, in that order; junction bases with no gene match: 5. CDR3 length equals 12 residues. Looked up from germline, CDR1 is MDHEN and CDR2 is SYDVKM. CDR3: CASSLPQGGAFF. The CDR3 DNA follows: TGTGCCAGCAGTTTACCTCAGGGGGGCGCTTTCTTT.

The chain combines TRBV5-6 with TRBJ2-3; D might be TRBD2 (5 bases). The V end was cut by 4 bases, the J end by 6 bases, with 15 bases between. Germline loops: CDR1 SGHDT, CDR2 YYEEEE. The CDR3 spans 14 residues. This CDR3 is CASSHGTTGDTQYF. The DNA for the CDR3 is TGTGCCAGCAGCCATGGCACAACGGGGGATACGCAGTATTTT.

This clone was observed once. The rearrangement joins TRBV5-1 to TRBJ1-4, with 7 bases lining up with TRBD1. CDR3 length equals 16 residues. Germline CDR1 and CDR2: SGHRS and YFSETQ. The V and J ends lost 4 bases and 5 bases, in that order; junction bases with no gene match: 11. The chain's CDR3 is CASSPLTGARNEKLFF. CDR3 DNA sequence: TGCGCCAGCAGCCCGCTAACAGGGGCAAGAAATGAAAAACTGTTTTTT.

There are a few counts of this clone. J is TRBJ2-5 and V is TRBV2, with D hard to call. The CDR3 spans 11 residues. The germline CDR1 and CDR2 sequences are SNHLY and FYNNEI. V lost 7 bases and J lost 5, with 8 bases in between. The CDR3: CASNGLETQYF. The CDR3 DNA follows: TGTGCCAGCAACGGGCTGGAGACCCAGTACTTC.

The V call is TRBV7-2, the J call TRBJ2-1; D call uncertain. The CDR3 contains 13 residues. Germline V lookup: CDR1 SGHTA, CDR2 FQGNSA. V shed 1 base and J shed 8 bases, with 9 bases lying between them. The CDR3 bases are TGTGCCAGCAGCTTAGTCGGAAGCTATGAGCAGTTCTTC. Encoded protein: CASSLVGSYEQFF. The full variable domain, in which reference TRBV7-2 and TRBJ2-1 provide the parts outside the CDR3, is GAGVSQSPSNKVTEKGKDVELRCDPISGHTALYWYRQSLGQGLEFLIYFQGNSAPDKSGLPSDRFSAERTGGSVSTLTIQRTQQEDSAVYLCASSLVGSYEQFFGPGTRLTVL.

This clone has a single count. J is TRBJ2-1 and V is TRBV18, with D maybe TRBD2 (5 bases). The V end was cut by 1 base, the J end by 0 bases, with 25 bases between. Germline CDR1 KGHSH, CDR2 LQKENI. This CDR3 region has 21 residues. CDR3 residues: CASSPLRVLAGSLSSYNEQFF. CDR3 DNA: TGTGCCAGCTCACCACTGCGGGTCCTGGCAGGATCTCTAAGCTCCTACAATGAGCAGTTCTTC.

The gene calls are TRBV7-2 and TRBJ2-5; a possible D gene is TRBD1 (5 bases). The CDR3 consists of 15 residues. With 3 bases removed from V and 3 bases from J, the gap between germline ends came to 14 bases. Germline V CDR1 and CDR2: SGHTA, FQGNSA. The CDR3 coding sequence is TGTGCCAGCAGCTTTTGGCAGGGTTGGGAAGAGACCCAGTACTTC. It translates to CASSFWQGWEETQYF.

This chain links TRBV2 with TRBJ1-4; TRBD1 is a possible D gene (5 bases). CDR1 and CDR2 (germline): SNHLY, FYNNEI. There are 15 residues in the CDR3. The V end was cut by 5 bases, the J end by 10 bases, with 20 bases between. In DNA, the CDR3 is TGTGCCAGCAGTTCCCCCGGGACCCTAGTCGGAAAACTGTTTTTT. Protein: CASSSPGTLVGKLFF.

This clone was counted a single time. The chain is built from TRBV28 and TRBJ1-5; 8 nucleotides line up with TRBD1. This CDR3 has 15 amino acids. Germline CDR1 and CDR2: MDHEN and SYDVKM. The junction had 0 bases not matched to a gene; V was cut back by 0 bases and J by 2 bases. CDR3 region: CASSLWGQGNQPQHF. CDR3 coding DNA: TGTGCCAGCAGTTTATGGGGACAGGGCAATCAGCCCCAGCATTTT.

To note about this clone: The same CDR3 can be traced to other DNA sequences in this sample. The chain employs TRBV5-5 and TRBJ2-7; unclear D gene. The CDR3 extends over 12 amino acids. Trimming left V 0 bases short and J 3 bases short, with 4 bases between. CDR1 and CDR2 from the germline V gene are SGHKS and YYEKEE (reference sequence). Here the CDR3 reads CASSLDYYEQYF. The CDR3 nucleotides are TGTGCCAGCAGCTTGGACTACTACGAGCAGTACTTC. The full variable domain, its missing parts supplied by reference TRBV5-5 and TRBJ2-7, is DAGVTQSPTHLIKTRGQQVTLRCSPISGHKSVSWYQQVLGQGPQFIFQYYEKEERGRGNFPDRFSARQFPNYSSELNVNALLLGDSALYLCASSLDYYEQYFGPGTRLTVT.

The V call is TRBV5-1, the J call TRBJ2-2; TRBD2 aligns across 7 bases. The CDR3 runs 18 residues. Germline CDR1 and CDR2: SGHRS and YFSETQ. Losses at the gene ends were 0 bases for V and 4 bases for J; bases not matched to a gene: 12. The CDR3 nucleotides read TGCGCCAGCAGCTTGGGTACTGGCGGGAGTTTTAGCACCGGGGAGCTGTTTTTT. Its translation is CASSLGTGGSFSTGELFF.

The chain has TRBV7-8 and TRBJ2-7; D is ambiguous. The CDR3 spans 13 residues. In germline, CDR1 is SGHVS, CDR2 FQNEAQ. V lost 1 base and J 2 bases, leaving 6 bases between the germline ends. The CDR3 DNA sequence: TGTGCCAGCAGCTTAGTAGAGGCCTACGAGCAGTACTTC. Protein product: CASSLVEAYEQYF.

This chain links TRBV14 with TRBJ1-5, with a weak D call TRBD1 (6 bases). The V gene lost 4 bases and the J gene lost 3 bases, with 10 bases spanning the gap. Germline-derived CDR1 and CDR2 are SGHDN and FVKESK. The CDR3 totals 14 residues. Here the CDR3 DNA reads TGTGCCAGCAGCCTACAGGGTGACAATCAGCCCCAGCATTTT. Its translation: CASSLQGDNQPQHF.

The genes are TRBV10-3 and TRBJ2-3; D is ambiguous. V was cut by 0 bases and J by 5 bases, with 6 bases left in between. Germline CDR1 and CDR2: ENHRY and SYGVKD. This CDR3 is 13 amino acids long. CDR3 residues: CAISESLRDTQYF. In DNA, the CDR3 is TGTGCCATCAGTGAGTCCCTAAGAGATACGCAGTATTTT.

V and J are TRBV11-2 and TRBJ2-7, with 11 bases identical to TRBD2. CDR3 size: 16 residues. Germline V CDR1 and CDR2: SGHAT, FQNNGV. V was clipped by 1 base and J by 3 bases; unmatched bases: 5. DNA for the CDR3: TGTGCCAGCAGCTTAGTGGCTAGCGGGAGGTACTACGAGCAGTACTTC. It yields the protein CASSLVASGRYYEQYF. Supplemented by reference TRBV11-2 and TRBJ2-7, the full variable domain reads EAGVAQSPRYKIIEKRQSVAFWCNPISGHATLYWYQQILGQGPKLLIQFQNNGVVDDSQLPKDRFSAERLKGVDSTLKIQPAKLEDSAVYLCASSLVASGRYYEQYFGPGTRLTVT.

The chain employs TRBV10-1 and TRBJ2-2; 11 nucleotides agree with TRBD2. Trimming at V came to 0 bases and at J to 0 bases, leaving 12 bases not matched to a gene. The CDR3 spans 21 residues. Germline CDR1 and CDR2: WNHNN and SYGVQD (reference sequence). DNA of the CDR3: TGCGCCAGCAGTGAGTCGGTGGGGCTAGCGGGAGGCCCAACGAACACCGGGGAGCTGTTTTTT. Amino acid sequence: CASSESVGLAGGPTNTGELFF.

The chain employs TRBV9 and TRBJ2-1, with D possibly TRBD1 on 6 matching bases. The CDR3 is 14 residues long. The germline gives CDR1 SGDLS, CDR2 YYNGEE. V was trimmed by 9 bases and J by 9 bases, leaving 22 bases between them. This CDR3 is CAITQGDPTSEQFF. DNA for the CDR3: TGTGCCATCACACAGGGTGATCCCACAAGTGAGCAGTTCTTC.

J is TRBJ2-4 and V is TRBV5-4, with D perhaps matching TRBD2 (6 bases). V lost 3 bases and J 0 bases, leaving 16 bases between the germline ends. Germline values: CDR1 SGHNT, CDR2 YYREEE (reference sequence). The CDR3 is made up of 17 amino acids. The chain's CDR3 is CASSSRRGTLAKNIQYF. The CDR3 DNA follows: TGTGCCAGCAGCTCCAGACGGGGGACCCTAGCCAAAAACATTCAGTACTTC.

This sequence joins TRBV5-5 and TRBJ1-1; a weak D match, TRBD1 (5 bases). V was trimmed by 4 bases and J by 1 base, leaving 14 bases between them. CDR3 length: 15 amino acids. Germline CDR1 SGHKS, CDR2 YYEKEE (reference sequence). Written as DNA, the CDR3 is TGTGCCAGCAGCGAAAACAGGACCCCGAACACTGAAGCTTTCTTT. The encoded protein is CASSENRTPNTEAFF.